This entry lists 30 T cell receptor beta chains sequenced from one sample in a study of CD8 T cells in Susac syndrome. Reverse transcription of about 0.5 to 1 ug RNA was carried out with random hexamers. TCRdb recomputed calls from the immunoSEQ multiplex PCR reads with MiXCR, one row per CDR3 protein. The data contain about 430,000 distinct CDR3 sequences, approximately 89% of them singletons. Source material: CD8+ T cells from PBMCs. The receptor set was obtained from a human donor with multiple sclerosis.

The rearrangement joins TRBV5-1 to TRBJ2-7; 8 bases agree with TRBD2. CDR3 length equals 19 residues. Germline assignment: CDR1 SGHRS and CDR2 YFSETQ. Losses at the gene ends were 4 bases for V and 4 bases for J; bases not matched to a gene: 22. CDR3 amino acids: CASSPARGFSSGSVYEQYF. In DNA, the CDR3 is TGCGCCAGCAGCCCGGCCAGGGGCTTTTCTAGCGGGTCTGTGTACGAGCAGTACTTC. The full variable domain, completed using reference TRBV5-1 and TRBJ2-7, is KAGVTQTPRYLIKTRGQQVTLSCSPISGHRSVSWYQQTPGQGLQFLFEYFSETQRNKGNFPGRFSGRQFSNSRSEMNVSTLELGDSALYLCASSPARGFSSGSVYEQYFGPGTRLTVT.

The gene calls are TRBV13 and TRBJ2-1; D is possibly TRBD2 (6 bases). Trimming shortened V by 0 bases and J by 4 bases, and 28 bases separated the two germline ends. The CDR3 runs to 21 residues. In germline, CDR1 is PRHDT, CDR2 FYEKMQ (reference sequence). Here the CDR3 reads CASSLGDQRLTRPKAYNEQFF. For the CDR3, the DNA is TGTGCCAGCAGCTTAGGGGACCAACGCCTGACTAGACCCAAGGCATACAATGAGCAGTTCTTC.

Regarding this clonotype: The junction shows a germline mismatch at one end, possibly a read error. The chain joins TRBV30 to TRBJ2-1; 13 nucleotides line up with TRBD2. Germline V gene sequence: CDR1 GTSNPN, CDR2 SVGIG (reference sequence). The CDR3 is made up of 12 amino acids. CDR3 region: CAWTSGGGEQFF. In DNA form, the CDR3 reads TGTGCTTGGACTAGCGGGGGCGGTGAGCAGTTCTTC.

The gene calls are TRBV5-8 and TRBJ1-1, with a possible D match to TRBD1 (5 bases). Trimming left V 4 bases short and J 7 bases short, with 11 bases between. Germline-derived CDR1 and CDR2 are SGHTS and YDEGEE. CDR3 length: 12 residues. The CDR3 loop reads CASSQTAYEAFF. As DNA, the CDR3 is TGTGCCAGCAGCCAGACAGCATATGAAGCTTTCTTT.

CDR3 in DNA: TGTGCCAGTCACCAGGGGGGGAGGACTGAAGCTTTCTTT. It yields the protein CASHQGGRTEAFF. The genes are TRBV19 and TRBJ1-1, with 7 positions matching TRBD1. The CDR3 loop spans 13 amino acids. The junction had 8 bases not matched to a gene; V was cut back by 8 bases and J by 5 bases. CDR1 is LNHDA and CDR2 is SQIVND in the germline V gene (reference sequence).

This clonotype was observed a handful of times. The DNA for the CDR3 is TGTGCCAGCAGCCCCGGGACTAGCTACGTCAATGAGCAGTTCTTC. This gives the protein CASSPGTSYVNEQFF. J is TRBJ2-1 and V is TRBV7-6, with TRBD2 matching 9 bases. With 5 bases clipped from V and 6 bases from J, the junction kept 8 bases outside the gene matches. From germline, CDR1 is SGHVS and CDR2 FNYEAQ. The CDR3 runs to 15 residues.

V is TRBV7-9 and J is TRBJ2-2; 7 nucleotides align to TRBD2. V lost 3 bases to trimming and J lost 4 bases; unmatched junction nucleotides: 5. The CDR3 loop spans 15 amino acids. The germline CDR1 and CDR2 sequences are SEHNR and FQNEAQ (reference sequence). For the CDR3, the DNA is TGTGCCAGCAGCTTGGGGAGGGTCGGCACCGGGGAGCTGTTTTTT. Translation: CASSLGRVGTGELFF.

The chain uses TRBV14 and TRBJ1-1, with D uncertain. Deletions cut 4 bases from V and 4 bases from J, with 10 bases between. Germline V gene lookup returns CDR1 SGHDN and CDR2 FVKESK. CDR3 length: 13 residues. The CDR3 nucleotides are TGTGCCAGCAGCCCTAGCAGGACCACTGAAGCTTTCTTT. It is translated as CASSPSRTTEAFF.

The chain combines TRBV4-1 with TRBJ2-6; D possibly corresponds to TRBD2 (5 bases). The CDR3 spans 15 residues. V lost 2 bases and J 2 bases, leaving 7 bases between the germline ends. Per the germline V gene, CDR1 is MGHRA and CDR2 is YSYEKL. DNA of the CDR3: TGCGCCAGCAGCCAAACAGCGGCTGGGGCCAACGTCCTGACTTTC. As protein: CASSQTAAGANVLTF.

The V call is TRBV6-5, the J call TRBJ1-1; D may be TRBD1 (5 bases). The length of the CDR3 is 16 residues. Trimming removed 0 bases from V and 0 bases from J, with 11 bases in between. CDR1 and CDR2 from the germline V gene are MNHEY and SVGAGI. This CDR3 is CASSYSSGAMNTEAFF. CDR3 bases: TGTGCCAGCAGTTACTCAAGCGGGGCAATGAACACTGAAGCTTTCTTT.

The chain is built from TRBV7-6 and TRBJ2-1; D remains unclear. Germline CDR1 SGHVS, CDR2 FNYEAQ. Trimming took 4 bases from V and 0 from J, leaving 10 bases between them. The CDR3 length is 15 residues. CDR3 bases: TGTGCCAGCAGCTCAGACATGAGCTCCTACAATGAGCAGTTCTTC. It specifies CASSSDMSSYNEQFF.

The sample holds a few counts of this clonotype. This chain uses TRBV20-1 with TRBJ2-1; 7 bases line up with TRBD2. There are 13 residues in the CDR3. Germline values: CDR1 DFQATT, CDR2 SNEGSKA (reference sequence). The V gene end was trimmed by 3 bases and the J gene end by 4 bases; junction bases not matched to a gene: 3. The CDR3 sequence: CSARGRGYNEQFF. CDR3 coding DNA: TGCAGTGCTAGGGGGCGGGGGTACAATGAGCAGTTCTTC.

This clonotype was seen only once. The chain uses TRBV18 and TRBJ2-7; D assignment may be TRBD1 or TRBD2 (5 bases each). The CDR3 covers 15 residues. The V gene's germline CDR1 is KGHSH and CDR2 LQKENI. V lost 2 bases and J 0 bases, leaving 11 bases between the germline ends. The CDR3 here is CASSPGTVSSYEQYF. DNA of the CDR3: TGTGCCAGCTCACCAGGGACGGTGAGCTCCTACGAGCAGTACTTC.

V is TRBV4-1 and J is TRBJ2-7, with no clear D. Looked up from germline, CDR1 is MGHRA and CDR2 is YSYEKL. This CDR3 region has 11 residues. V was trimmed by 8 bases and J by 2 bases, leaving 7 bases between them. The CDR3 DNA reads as TGCGCCAGCGGCAGCGCCTACGAGCAGTACTTC. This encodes CASGSAYEQYF.

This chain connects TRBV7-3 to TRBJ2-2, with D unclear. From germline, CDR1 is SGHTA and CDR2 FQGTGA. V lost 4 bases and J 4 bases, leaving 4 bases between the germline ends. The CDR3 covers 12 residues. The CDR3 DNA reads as TGTGCCAGCAGCTCCGCCACCGGGGAGCTGTTTTTT. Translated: CASSSATGELFF.

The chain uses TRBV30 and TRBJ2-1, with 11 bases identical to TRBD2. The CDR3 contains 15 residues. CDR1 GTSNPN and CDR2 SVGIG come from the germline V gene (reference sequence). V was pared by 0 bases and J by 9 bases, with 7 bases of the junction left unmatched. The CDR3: CAWSVLAGVVGEQFF. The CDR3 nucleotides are TGTGCCTGGAGTGTACTAGCGGGAGTAGTGGGTGAGCAGTTCTTC.

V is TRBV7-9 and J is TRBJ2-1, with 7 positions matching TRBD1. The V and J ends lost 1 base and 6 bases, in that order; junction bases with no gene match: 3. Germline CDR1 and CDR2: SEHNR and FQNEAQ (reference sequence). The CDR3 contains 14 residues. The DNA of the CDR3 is TGTGCCAGCAGCTTAGAAGGGGGCGGCAATGAGCAGTTCTTC. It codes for CASSLEGGGNEQFF.

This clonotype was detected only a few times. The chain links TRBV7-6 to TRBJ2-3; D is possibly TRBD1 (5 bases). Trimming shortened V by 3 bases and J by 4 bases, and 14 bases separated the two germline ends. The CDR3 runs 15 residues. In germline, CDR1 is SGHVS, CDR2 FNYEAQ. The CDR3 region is CASSFSLAGPDTQYF. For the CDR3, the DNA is TGTGCCAGCAGCTTCTCTCTCGCAGGGCCAGATACGCAGTATTTT.

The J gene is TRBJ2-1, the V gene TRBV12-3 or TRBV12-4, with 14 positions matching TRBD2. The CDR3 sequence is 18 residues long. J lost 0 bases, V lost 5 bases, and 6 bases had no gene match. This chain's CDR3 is CASSPGLAGESSYNEQFF. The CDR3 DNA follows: TGTGCCAGCAGTCCGGGACTAGCGGGGGAGAGCTCCTACAATGAGCAGTTCTTC.

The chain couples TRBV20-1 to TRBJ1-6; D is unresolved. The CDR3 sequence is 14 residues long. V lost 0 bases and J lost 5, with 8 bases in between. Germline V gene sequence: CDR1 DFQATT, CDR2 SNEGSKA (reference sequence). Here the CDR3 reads CSARDQINNSPLHF. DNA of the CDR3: TGCAGTGCTAGAGATCAGATTAATAATTCACCCCTCCACTTT.

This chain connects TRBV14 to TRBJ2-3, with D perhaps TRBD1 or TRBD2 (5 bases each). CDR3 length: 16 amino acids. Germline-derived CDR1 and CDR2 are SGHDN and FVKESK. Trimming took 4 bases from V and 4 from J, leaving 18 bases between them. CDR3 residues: CASSRPTVTGADTQYF. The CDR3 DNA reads TGTGCCAGCAGCCGCCCGACAGTTACCGGGGCAGATACGCAGTATTTT.

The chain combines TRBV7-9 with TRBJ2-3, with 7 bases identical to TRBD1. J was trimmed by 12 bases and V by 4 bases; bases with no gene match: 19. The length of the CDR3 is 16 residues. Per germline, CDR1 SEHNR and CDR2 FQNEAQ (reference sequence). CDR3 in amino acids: CASSSSQDRPFSKQYF. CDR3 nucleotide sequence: TGTGCCAGCAGCTCCTCCCAGGACAGGCCATTTTCCAAACAGTATTTT.

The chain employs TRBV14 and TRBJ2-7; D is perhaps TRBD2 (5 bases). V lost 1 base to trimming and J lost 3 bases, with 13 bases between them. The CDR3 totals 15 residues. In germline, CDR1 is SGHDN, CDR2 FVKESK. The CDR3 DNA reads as TGTGCCAGCAGCCAAGTCCGGGGTAGCTTCTACGAGCAGTACTTC. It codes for CASSQVRGSFYEQYF.

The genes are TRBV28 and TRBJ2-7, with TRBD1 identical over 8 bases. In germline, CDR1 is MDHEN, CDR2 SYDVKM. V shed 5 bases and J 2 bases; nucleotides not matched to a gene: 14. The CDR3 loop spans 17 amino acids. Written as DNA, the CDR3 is TGTGCCAGCAGTCCGATGGGCTCCGGGACAGGAGCCTACGAGCAGTACTTC. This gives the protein CASSPMGSGTGAYEQYF.

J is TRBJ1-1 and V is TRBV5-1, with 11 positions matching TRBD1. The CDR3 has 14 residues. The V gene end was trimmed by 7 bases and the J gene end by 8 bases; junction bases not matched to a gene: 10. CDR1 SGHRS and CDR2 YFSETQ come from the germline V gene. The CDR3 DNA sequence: TGCGCCAGCGGACAGGGGGCTGTGATAGGGGAAGCTTTCTTT. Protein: CASGQGAVIGEAFF.

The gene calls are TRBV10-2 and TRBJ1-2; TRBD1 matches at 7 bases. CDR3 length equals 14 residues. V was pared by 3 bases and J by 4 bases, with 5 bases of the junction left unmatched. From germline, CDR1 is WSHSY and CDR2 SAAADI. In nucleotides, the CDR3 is TGCGCCAGCAGTGATTCCGGGACAGTCTATGGCTACACCTTC. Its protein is CASSDSGTVYGYTF.

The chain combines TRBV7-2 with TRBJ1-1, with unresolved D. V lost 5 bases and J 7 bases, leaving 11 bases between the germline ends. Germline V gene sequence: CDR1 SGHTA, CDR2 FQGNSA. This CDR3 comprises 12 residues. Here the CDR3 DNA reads TGTGCCAGCAGCCCCTTAGGGATTGAAGCTTTCTTT. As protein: CASSPLGIEAFF.

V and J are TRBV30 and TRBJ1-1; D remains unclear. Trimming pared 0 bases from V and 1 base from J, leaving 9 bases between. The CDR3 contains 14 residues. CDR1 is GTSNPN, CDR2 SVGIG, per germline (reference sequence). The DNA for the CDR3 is TGTGCCTGGAGTGTGCTTCGGAGGAACACTGAAGCTTTCTTT. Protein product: CAWSVLRRNTEAFF.

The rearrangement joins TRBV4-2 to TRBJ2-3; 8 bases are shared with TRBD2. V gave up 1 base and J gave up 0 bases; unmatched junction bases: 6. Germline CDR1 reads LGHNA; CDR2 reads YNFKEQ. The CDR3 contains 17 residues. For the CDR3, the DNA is TGTGCCAGCAGCCAAGGACCGGGGGGGCTTAGCACAGATACGCAGTATTTT. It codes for CASSQGPGGLSTDTQYF.

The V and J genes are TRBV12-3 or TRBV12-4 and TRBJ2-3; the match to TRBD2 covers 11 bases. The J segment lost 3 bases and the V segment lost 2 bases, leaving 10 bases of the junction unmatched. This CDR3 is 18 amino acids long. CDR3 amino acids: CASSLRASGGIMTDTQYF. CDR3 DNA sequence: TGTGCCAGCAGTTTACGGGCTAGCGGGGGGATAATGACAGATACGCAGTATTTT.